This T cell receptor (beta chain) was observed in a study of blood T cell repertoires in COVID-19. Here immunoSEQ multiplex PCR was the method, and the copy in TCRdb shows in-frame clones only, minus some. This sample has about 300,000 clones; approximately 88% occur once, and the top ten carry approximately 6.6%. Source material: peripheral blood. This sequence originates from a woman aged 25-40 years who had recovered from COVID-19.

This chain's CDR3 is CATLRRDTDTQYF. CDR3 nucleotides: TGTGCCACACTTAGGAGGGACACAGATACGCAGTATTTT. The chain links TRBV19 to TRBJ2-3, with D possibly matching TRBD2 (6 bases). There are 13 residues in the CDR3. Germline lookup yields CDR1 LNHDA and CDR2 SQIVND (reference sequence). V lost 10 bases to trimming and J lost 2 bases, with 13 bases between them.